The following is a T cell receptor (beta chain) sequence with its context. The data originate from a study of response to subunit inactivated influenza vaccine. Trimming left V 7 bases short and J 0 bases short, with 9 bases between. This CDR3 has 13 residues. Per germline, CDR1 LGHNT and CDR2 FRNRAP. TCRdb passed the RT-PCR reads through MiXCR, listing each CDR3 protein once. In the table there are about 520,000 distinct CDR3 sequences, approximately 7.2% of which are singletons. The chain couples TRBV12-5 to TRBJ1-1; D not certain. The source was PBMCs from blood, collected about 23 months after vaccination. The receptor comes from a man aged 50 to 75 who received an inactivated influenza vaccine. The chain's CDR3 is CASALDVNTEAFF. DNA for the CDR3: TGTGCTAGTGCCTTAGATGTGAACACTGAAGCTTTCTTT. The variable domain in full, completed from reference TRBV12-5 and TRBJ1-1, reads DARVTQTPRHKVTEMGQEVTMRCQPILGHNTVFWYRQTMMQGLELLAYFRNRAPLDDSGMPKDRFSAEMPDATLATLKIQPSEPRDSAVYFCASALDVNTEAFFGQGTRLTVV.